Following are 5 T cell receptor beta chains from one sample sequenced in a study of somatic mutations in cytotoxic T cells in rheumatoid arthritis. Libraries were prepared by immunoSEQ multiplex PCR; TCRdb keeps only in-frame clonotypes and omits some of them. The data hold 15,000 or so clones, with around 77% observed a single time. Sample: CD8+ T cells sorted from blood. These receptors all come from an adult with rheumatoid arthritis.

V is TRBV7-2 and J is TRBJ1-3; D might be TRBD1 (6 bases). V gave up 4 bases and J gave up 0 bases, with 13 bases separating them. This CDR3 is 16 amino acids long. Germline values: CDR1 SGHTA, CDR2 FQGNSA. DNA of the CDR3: TGTGCCAGCAGCTCTACAGGGACCTTCTCTGGAAACACCATATATTTT. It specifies CASSSTGTFSGNTIYF.

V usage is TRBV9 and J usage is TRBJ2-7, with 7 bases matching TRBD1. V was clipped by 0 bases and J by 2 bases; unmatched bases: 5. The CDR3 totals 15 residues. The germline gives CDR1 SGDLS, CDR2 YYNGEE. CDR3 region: CASSVDPGGPYEQYF. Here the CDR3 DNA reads TGTGCCAGCAGCGTAGATCCAGGGGGTCCCTACGAGCAGTACTTC.

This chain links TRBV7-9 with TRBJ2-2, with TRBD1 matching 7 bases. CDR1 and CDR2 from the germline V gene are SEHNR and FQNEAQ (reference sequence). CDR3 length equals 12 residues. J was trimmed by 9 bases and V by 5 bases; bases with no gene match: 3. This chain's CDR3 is CASSQTGRELFF. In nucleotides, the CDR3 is TGTGCCAGCAGCCAGACAGGGAGGGAGCTGTTTTTT.

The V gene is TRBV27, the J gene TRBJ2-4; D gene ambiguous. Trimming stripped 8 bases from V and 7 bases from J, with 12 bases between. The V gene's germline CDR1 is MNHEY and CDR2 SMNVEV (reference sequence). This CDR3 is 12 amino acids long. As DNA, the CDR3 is TGTGCCAGCGGGGTAGGAGATAACATTCAGTACTTC. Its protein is CASGVGDNIQYF.

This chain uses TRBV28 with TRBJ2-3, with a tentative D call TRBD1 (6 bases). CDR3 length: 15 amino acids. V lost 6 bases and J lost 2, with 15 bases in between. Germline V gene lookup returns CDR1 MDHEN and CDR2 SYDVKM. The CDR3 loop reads CASSRQTGSTDTQYF. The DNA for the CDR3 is TGTGCCAGCAGCCGCCAGACAGGATCCACAGATACGCAGTATTTT.